A single sample gave rise to the 17 T cell receptor beta chains below, sequenced in a study of cytomegalovirus exposure and HLA in healthy donors. The PCR made use of 60 Vbeta and 13 Jbeta primers. The assay was immunoSEQ multiplex PCR, and TCRdb's table has in-frame clones only and misses some. The table has some 150,000 clones, 70% to 80% seen once; the top ten hold about 3.8%. Sequencing was done on a sample of PBMCs. The receptors shown here come from a man younger than 35 in good health and CMV-seronegative.

The rearrangement uses TRBV4-1 and TRBJ1-4, with D possibly matching TRBD1 (5 bases). CDR1 MGHRA and CDR2 YSYEKL come from the germline V gene. This CDR3 region has 15 residues. V was shortened by 1 base and J by 7 bases, with 13 bases between the two germline ends. CDR3 protein: CASSQVWGLGEKLFF. DNA for the CDR3: TGCGCCAGCAGCCAAGTATGGGGCCTAGGTGAAAAACTGTTTTTT.

V gene TRBV19 combines with J gene TRBJ1-2, with 7 positions matching TRBD1. CDR3 size: 16 residues. Unmatched junction bases numbered 11, after V lost 4 bases and J lost 3 bases. In germline, CDR1 is LNHDA, CDR2 SQIVND (reference sequence). CDR3 sequence reads: CASSTPRQGSHYGYTF. The CDR3 nucleotides are TGTGCCAGTAGTACTCCCCGACAGGGATCGCACTATGGCTACACCTTC.

The chain links TRBV7-2 to TRBJ2-5, with a possible D match to TRBD1 (5 bases). Germline-derived CDR1 and CDR2 are SGHTA and FQGNSA. The ends were cut back, 1 base at V and 3 bases at J, with 12 bases in the middle. The CDR3 covers 15 residues. The CDR3: CASSLGPTGKETQYF. CDR3 nucleotides: TGTGCCAGCAGCTTAGGCCCCACAGGAAAAGAGACCCAGTACTTC.

This CDR3 is CAWTTRGEPQHF. CDR3 DNA sequence: TGTGCCTGGACGACCCGGGGTGAGCCCCAGCATTTT. The rearrangement uses TRBV30 and TRBJ1-5; D unresolved. Trimming removed 4 bases from V and 8 bases from J, with 12 bases in between. The CDR3 is 12 residues long. Germline CDR1 GTSNPN, CDR2 SVGIG (reference sequence).

J is TRBJ2-7 and V is TRBV28; 10 nucleotides agree with TRBD1. After removal of 2 bases from V and 2 bases from J, the junction contained 3 bases not matched to a gene. Germline lookup yields CDR1 MDHEN and CDR2 SYDVKM. The CDR3 loop spans 15 amino acids. The chain's CDR3 is CASSLRGTGAYEQYF. CDR3 nucleotide sequence: TGTGCCAGCAGTTTAAGGGGGACAGGGGCCTACGAGCAGTACTTC.

The V gene is TRBV11-2, the J gene TRBJ1-2; no clear D. CDR1 and CDR2 (germline): SGHAT, FQNNGV. Trimming removed 2 bases at V and 2 bases at J, with 15 bases between. The CDR3 has 16 amino acids. CDR3 nucleotides: TGTGCCAGCAGCTTATCATCACAATACACCAACTATGGCTACACCTTC. Encoded protein: CASSLSSQYTNYGYTF.

This sequence joins TRBV5-1 and TRBJ1-1; TRBD1 matches 8 bases. The CDR3 contains 18 residues. CDR1 and CDR2 (germline): SGHRS, YFSETQ. V trimming: 4 bases; J trimming: 0 bases; junction bases outside the gene matches: 14. CDR3 residues: CASSNRRTGFAMNTEAFF. The CDR3 DNA reads as TGCGCCAGCAGCAACCGACGGACAGGGTTTGCGATGAACACTGAAGCTTTCTTT.

This chain uses TRBV25-1 with TRBJ2-5; 9 bases match TRBD2. After removal of 1 base from V and 4 bases from J, the junction contained 7 bases not matched to a gene. This CDR3 has 16 amino acids. Looked up from germline, CDR1 is MGHDK and CDR2 is SYGVNS. The CDR3 DNA reads as TGTGCCAGCAGTGAATTGAGTAGCGGGAGTTTAGAGACCCAGTACTTC. This gives the protein CASSELSSGSLETQYF.

This chain connects TRBV5-1 to TRBJ2-1; 7 bases fit TRBD1. The CDR3 is 16 residues long. V shed 4 bases, J shed 3 bases, and the junction held 10 bases outside the gene matches. CDR1 is SGHRS and CDR2 is YFSETQ in the germline V gene. The CDR3 loop reads CASSGPLGQSYNEQFF. CDR3 in DNA: TGCGCCAGCAGCGGTCCGTTGGGACAGAGCTACAATGAGCAGTTCTTC.

The chain employs TRBV6-5 and TRBJ2-7; D gene unclear. The CDR3 sequence is 11 residues long. Looked up from germline, CDR1 is MNHEY and CDR2 is SVGAGI. Trimming left V 6 bases short and J 3 bases short, with 6 bases between. CDR3 coding DNA: TGTGCCAGCAGCCTAAACTACGAGCAGTACTTC. Translation: CASSLNYEQYF.

The V gene is TRBV27, the J gene TRBJ2-1; 11 bases align to TRBD2. The CDR3 extends over 15 amino acids. The ends lost 1 base at V and 7 bases at J; junction bases unmatched: 3. CDR1 and CDR2 (germline): MNHEY, SMNVEV (reference sequence). This CDR3 reads CASSLWLAGGNEQFF. For the CDR3, the DNA is TGTGCCAGCAGTTTATGGTTAGCGGGAGGGAATGAGCAGTTCTTC.

The chain has TRBV7-2 and TRBJ2-7; 10 bases fit TRBD2. The trim removed 6 bases at V and 3 bases at J, leaving 5 bases unmatched. CDR1 SGHTA and CDR2 FQGNSA come from the germline V gene. The CDR3 length is 14 residues. The chain's CDR3 is CASRSGLANYEQYF. The CDR3 DNA follows: TGTGCCAGCAGATCGGGACTAGCGAACTACGAGCAGTACTTC.

The chain couples TRBV5-1 to TRBJ1-6; D is ambiguous. CDR1 SGHRS and CDR2 YFSETQ come from the germline V gene. The CDR3 extends over 15 amino acids. Trimming took off 3 bases at V and 6 bases at J, with 13 bases between the two ends. CDR3 nucleotide sequence: TGCGCCAGCAGCTCCCGGGGAGTCGGTAATTCACCCCTCCACTTT. It yields the protein CASSSRGVGNSPLHF.

The V gene is TRBV5-4, the J gene TRBJ2-3, with D perhaps matching TRBD1 (6 bases). V was shortened by 1 base and J by 2 bases, with 8 bases between the two germline ends. The V gene's germline CDR1 is SGHNT and CDR2 YYREEE (reference sequence). This CDR3 spans 14 amino acids. In DNA form, the CDR3 reads TGTGCCAGCAGCTTGATGGGGGCCACAGATACGCAGTATTTT. It is translated as CASSLMGATDTQYF. Using reference TRBV5-4 and TRBJ2-3 for the parts outside the CDR3, the full variable domain is ETGVTQSPTHLIKTRGQQVTLRCSSQSGHNTVSWYQQALGQGPQFIFQYYREEENGRGNFPPRFSGLQFPNYSSELNVNALELDDSALYLCASSLMGATDTQYFGPGTRLTVL.

V and J are TRBV25-1 and TRBJ2-2; possible D gene TRBD2, 5 bases. From germline, CDR1 is MGHDK and CDR2 SYGVNS. CDR3 length: 18 amino acids. Trimming removed 4 bases at V and 5 bases at J, with 23 bases between. CDR3 protein: CASSGFTSRWAETGELFF. DNA for the CDR3: TGTGCCAGCAGTGGGTTCACTAGTCGATGGGCCGAAACCGGGGAGCTGTTTTTT.

The J gene is TRBJ2-7, the V gene TRBV6-1; D remains ambiguous. Trimming pared 10 bases from V and 2 bases from J, leaving 15 bases between. Germline V lookup: CDR1 MNHNS, CDR2 SASEGT. This CDR3 region has 13 residues. This chain's CDR3 is CAIREVSAYEQYF. For the CDR3, the DNA is TGTGCCATAAGAGAAGTGAGTGCCTACGAGCAGTACTTC.

The chain recombines TRBV5-1 with TRBJ2-2; 10 bases map to TRBD1. CDR3 length: 16 amino acids. Germline CDR1 SGHRS, CDR2 YFSETQ. After removal of 2 bases from V and 6 bases from J, the junction contained 7 bases not matched to a gene. The CDR3: CASSFGQGDLSGELFF. The DNA for the CDR3 is TGCGCCAGCAGCTTCGGACAGGGGGATCTCTCCGGGGAGCTGTTTTTT.